This T cell receptor beta chain is from a study of shared clonotypes between healthy human individuals. Worth noting for this clone: The antigen is undetermined.

Findings and caveats of the study: In general, naive subsets displayed greater estimated richness than memory subsets did.

Trimming cost V 7 bases and J 1 base, with 11 bases left between them. The germline V gene encodes CDR1 SNHLY and CDR2 FYNNEI. CDR3 size: 13 residues. An assay was performed, and its level was deep. Generated by immunoSEQ multiplex PCR, the TCRdb table keeps only in-frame clones and is missing some. The sample has 550,000 to 850,000 clones; under 80% are singletons. The chain links TRBV2 to TRBJ2-7, with D maybe TRBD1 (5 bases). Sequenced input: memory CD4+ T cells sorted from blood. The sample's subset: CD45RA-negative fraction. The sequence derives from a young woman in good health. The chain's CDR3 is CASTPDSSYEQYF. The CDR3 DNA reads as TGTGCCAGCACCCCCGACAGTTCCTACGAGCAGTACTTC.